One sample yielded the 20 T cell receptor beta chains listed below, sequenced in a study of breast tumors, draining lymph nodes, adjacent tissues. From the multiplex PCR reads, TCRdb called clonotypes with MiXCR, one entry per CDR3 protein. The table has about 220,000 distinct CDR3 sequences, 34% seen once; the top ten hold under 4.5%. Axillary draining lymph nodes of breast cancer patients supplied the node samples. The sequencing input was axillary lymph node tissue. These receptors were obtained from a female donor with breast cancer. Some clones in this sample may be carry-over from other donors' samples.

The V call is TRBV7-2, the J call TRBJ2-3; a weak D match, TRBD1 (7 bases). The CDR3 loop spans 15 amino acids. V lost 6 bases and J 0 bases, leaving 13 bases between the germline ends. Germline V lookup: CDR1 SGHTA, CDR2 FQGNSA. In DNA form, the CDR3 reads TGTGCCAGCAGTTCCAGGGGGACTAGCACAGATACGCAGTATTTT. Translation: CASSSRGTSTDTQYF.

The V and J genes are TRBV25-1 and TRBJ2-2, with D possibly being TRBD2 (5 bases). Germline V gene lookup returns CDR1 MGHDK and CDR2 SYGVNS. The CDR3 runs 14 residues. V lost 8 bases to trimming and J lost 7 bases, with 17 bases between them. The CDR3 DNA reads TGTGCCAGCCGGCGGGCGGGTCGATACGGGGAGCTGTTTTTT. It codes for CASRRAGRYGELFF.

This clonotype was counted ten times or more. The V and J genes are TRBV12-3 or TRBV12-4 and TRBJ2-3; possible D gene TRBD2, 7 bases. V lost 3 bases and J lost 5, with 15 bases in between. The length of the CDR3 is 15 residues. For the CDR3, the DNA is TGTGCCAGCAGTTTGGGGGCGGGGGCGGGAGATACGCAGTATTTT. It encodes CASSLGAGAGDTQYF.

This clonotype has a count of ten or more. The gene calls are TRBV2 and TRBJ2-7; 8 positions match TRBD1. Germline lookup yields CDR1 SNHLY and CDR2 FYNNEI. Germline trimming cut 4 bases from V and 6 bases from J; bases unmatched to any gene: 5. The CDR3 has 13 amino acids. CDR3 residues: CASSVQGAREQYF. The CDR3 nucleotides are TGTGCCAGCAGTGTCCAGGGGGCCCGCGAGCAGTACTTC.

This clonotype was seen a single time. Here the CDR3 reads CASTHGRVNEQFF. The DNA for the CDR3 is TGCGCCAGCACCCACGGGAGGGTGAATGAGCAGTTCTTC. The chain joins TRBV5-1 to TRBJ2-1; 8 positions agree with TRBD2. J gave up 7 bases and V 6 bases, and 6 bases lay outside the gene matches. Germline lookup yields CDR1 SGHRS and CDR2 YFSETQ. The CDR3 spans 13 residues. Combining the CDR3 with reference TRBV5-1 and TRBJ2-1 gives the whole variable domain KAGVTQTPRYLIKTRGQQVTLSCSPISGHRSVSWYQQTPGQGLQFLFEYFSETQRNKGNFPGRFSGRQFSNSRSEMNVSTLELGDSALYLCASTHGRVNEQFFGPGTRLTVL.

This clonotype was observed at least ten times. V is TRBV12-3 or TRBV12-4 and J is TRBJ2-1, with D hard to call. The CDR3 totals 17 residues. Trimming removed 5 bases from V and 9 bases from J, with 26 bases in between. CDR3 DNA sequence: TGTGCCAGCAGTCCCCCGGGTTTGGTAATGGGTGTGGGTGAGCAGTTCTTC. This encodes CASSPPGLVMGVGEQFF.

This clonotype showed up many times. The chain recombines TRBV20-1 with TRBJ2-1; 7 nucleotides line up with TRBD2. Per the germline V gene, CDR1 is DFQATT and CDR2 is SNEGSKA (reference sequence). The V and J ends lost 6 bases and 7 bases, in that order; junction bases with no gene match: 24. The length of the CDR3 is 18 residues. In nucleotides, the CDR3 is TGCAGTGCCGTATATGGGAGTCAAGGTGGGAGGGCAGTTAATGAGCAGTTCTTC. This codes for CSAVYGSQGGRAVNEQFF.

This sequence joins TRBV20-1 and TRBJ1-6; 7 nucleotides match TRBD1. After removal of 1 base from V and 7 bases from J, the junction contained 4 bases not matched to a gene. The CDR3 has 14 residues. The V gene's germline CDR1 is DFQATT and CDR2 SNEGSKA (reference sequence). The chain's CDR3 is CSARGRQGNSPLHF. The CDR3 DNA reads as TGCAGTGCTAGAGGGCGACAGGGAAATTCACCCCTCCACTTT.

This clonotype was observed many times. The CDR3 DNA reads TGTGCCAGCAGCCAAGCCGGGGTGGCTCCTCACGAGCAGTACTTC. Encoded protein: CASSQAGVAPHEQYF. The chain employs TRBV4-2 and TRBJ2-7, with D perhaps matching TRBD2 (5 bases). The CDR3 has 15 amino acids. The germline CDR1 and CDR2 sequences are LGHNA and YNFKEQ. The germline V and J ends were trimmed by 1 base and 5 bases, with 15 bases remaining between them.

This clonotype has more than one count but fewer than ten. This chain joins TRBV19 and TRBJ2-5; 12 positions match TRBD2. The ends lost 3 bases at V and 3 bases at J; junction bases unmatched: 5. Germline lookup yields CDR1 LNHDA and CDR2 SQIVND (reference sequence). The CDR3 runs 16 residues. DNA for the CDR3: TGTGCCAGTAGTATTGTACTAGCGGGGGGTAAAGAGACCCAGTACTTC. Encoded protein: CASSIVLAGGKETQYF.

This clonotype was observed at least ten times. The V gene is TRBV7-9, the J gene TRBJ1-6; D remains ambiguous. The CDR3 loop spans 14 amino acids. Germline loops: CDR1 SEHNR, CDR2 FQNEAQ (reference sequence). V lost 5 bases and J lost 7, with 12 bases in between. CDR3 in amino acids: CASSHSDENSPLHF. Written as DNA, the CDR3 is TGTGCCAGCAGCCACAGTGACGAGAATTCACCCCTCCACTTT. Complete variable domain (other parts from reference TRBV7-9 and TRBJ1-6): DTGVSQNPRHKITKRGQNVTFRCDPISEHNRLYWYRQTLGQGPEFLTYFQNEAQLEKSRLLSDRFSAERPKGSFSTLEIQRTEQGDSAMYLCASSHSDENSPLHFGNGTRLTVT.

This clonotype was seen more than once but under ten times. The rearrangement uses TRBV5-5 and TRBJ2-3, with D perhaps TRBD2 (6 bases). This CDR3 is 16 amino acids long. Germline V gene sequence: CDR1 SGHKS, CDR2 YYEKEE (reference sequence). Trimming removed 0 bases from V and 4 bases from J, with 15 bases in between. The chain's CDR3 is CASSLGELAPPDTQYF. CDR3 coding DNA: TGTGCCAGCAGCTTGGGGGAACTAGCACCTCCAGATACGCAGTATTTT. The full variable domain, rest sourced from reference TRBV5-5 and TRBJ2-3, is DAGVTQSPTHLIKTRGQQVTLRCSPISGHKSVSWYQQVLGQGPQFIFQYYEKEERGRGNFPDRFSARQFPNYSSELNVNALLLGDSALYLCASSLGELAPPDTQYFGPGTRLTVL.

This clonotype came up many times. V gene TRBV7-2 combines with J gene TRBJ2-2; 10 nucleotides match TRBD2. This CDR3 has 17 residues. J was trimmed by 3 bases and V by 0 bases; bases with no gene match: 4. The V gene's germline CDR1 is SGHTA and CDR2 FQGNSA. DNA for the CDR3: TGTGCCAGCAGCTTAGCGTTCAGCGGGGGGGACACCGGGGAGCTGTTTTTT. Its translation is CASSLAFSGGDTGELFF.

A word on this clonotype: This may arise from a read error, as a much more abundant clone is one base away. This chain joins TRBV5-6 and TRBJ1-6, with D unresolved. Trimming left V 2 bases short and J 9 bases short, with 18 bases between. Germline loops: CDR1 SGHDT, CDR2 YYEEEE. CDR3 size: 16 residues. For the CDR3, the DNA is TGTGCCAGCAGCTTACGTCGTACCGGGGTTGGTTCACCCCTCCACTTT. It yields the protein CASSLRRTGVGSPLHF.

V is TRBV5-4 and J is TRBJ1-1, with 10 nucleotides matching TRBD1. CDR3 size: 15 residues. CDR1 is SGHNT, CDR2 YYREEE, per germline (reference sequence). V lost 4 bases and J lost 4; bases outside the gene matches: 7. This CDR3 is CASSPGTGVITEAFF. DNA of the CDR3: TGTGCCAGCAGCCCGGGGACAGGGGTAATCACTGAAGCTTTCTTT.

CDR3 sequence: CSAYPGLETSGTQYF. The CDR3 nucleotides read TGCAGTGCCTACCCGGGACTAGAGACATCAGGGACCCAGTACTTC. V is TRBV20-1 and J is TRBJ2-5; 8 bases agree with TRBD2. The CDR3 totals 15 residues. CDR1 and CDR2 from the germline V gene are DFQATT and SNEGSKA (reference sequence). V dropped 6 bases and J dropped 7; count of bases not matched to a gene: 16.

Only a few counts were recorded for this clonotype. V and J are TRBV20-1 and TRBJ2-4; 8 bases are a match to TRBD1. Trimming took 0 bases from V and 8 from J; bases not matched to a gene: 9. The length of the CDR3 is 15 residues. Germline V gene sequence: CDR1 DFQATT, CDR2 SNEGSKA (reference sequence). The CDR3 DNA sequence: TGCAGTGCTAGAGATCCGAGGACAGGGCAGGACATTCAGTACTTC. It encodes CSARDPRTGQDIQYF.

The chain links TRBV5-4 to TRBJ1-2; weak D call: TRBD1 (5 bases). CDR3 length: 15 amino acids. The ends were cut back, 3 bases at V and 3 bases at J, with 15 bases in the middle. Germline-derived CDR1 and CDR2 are SGHNT and YYREEE (reference sequence). CDR3 bases: TGTGCCAGCAGCTCCCCCCGGGGGAGGGACTATGGCTACACCTTC. Its translation is CASSSPRGRDYGYTF.

This clonotype came up many times. This may stem from a read error, because a much larger clone lies one nucleotide away. The genes are TRBV6-6 and TRBJ1-2; the match to TRBD1 covers 7 bases. From germline, CDR1 is MNHNY and CDR2 SVGAGI (reference sequence). V lost 10 bases and J lost 7; bases outside the gene matches: 9. The CDR3 runs to 12 residues. The CDR3 coding sequence is TGTGCCATCGGGGAGGGGGCTAGTGGCTACACCTTC. Translation gives CAIGEGASGYTF.

V and J are TRBV3-1 and TRBJ2-2, with a weak D call TRBD2 (7 bases). In germline, CDR1 is LGHDT, CDR2 YNNKEL (reference sequence). V was shortened by 6 bases and J by 3 bases, with 20 bases between the two germline ends. The CDR3 has 17 residues. In DNA form, the CDR3 reads TGTGCCAGCAGGCCCCCAATCGGGGGGCCGGACACCGGGGAGCTGTTTTTT. Translation: CASRPPIGGPDTGELFF.